These 10 T cell receptor beta chains were all obtained from the same sample, sequenced in a study of T cell repertoires in cytomegalovirus infection. The antigens of these receptors remain unknown. TCRdb re-called the reads through MiXCR, storing one row per CDR3 protein. Here the sample spans roughly 700,000 distinct CDR3 sequences, roughly 33% being singletons. The sample here was cultured PBMCs, taken from culture after CMV antigen stimulation. These receptors all stem from a human donor in good health (CMV status not recorded). Some clones in this sample may be carry-over from other donors' samples.

V gene TRBV6-5 combines with J gene TRBJ1-4; 7 bases fit TRBD1. The CDR3 is 14 residues long. Germline V gene lookup returns CDR1 MNHEY and CDR2 SVGAGI. The junction had 6 bases not matched to a gene; V was cut back by 4 bases and J by 7 bases. CDR3 nucleotide sequence: TGTGCCAGCAGTTTTCAAAGACAGGGTGAAAAACTGTTTTTT. It is translated as CASSFQRQGEKLFF.

This clonotype was counted a few times. The chain joins TRBV19 to TRBJ1-5; D possibly corresponds to TRBD1 (5 bases). The ends were cut back, 3 bases at V and 7 bases at J, with 10 bases in the middle. Per germline, CDR1 LNHDA and CDR2 SQIVND (reference sequence). The CDR3 has 13 amino acids. The CDR3 here is CASSMKGWQPQHF. The CDR3 DNA reads as TGTGCCAGTAGTATGAAGGGGTGGCAGCCCCAGCATTTT.

This clonotype was seen a few times. The V gene is TRBV12-3 or TRBV12-4, the J gene TRBJ2-2; 8 positions agree with TRBD1. The CDR3 runs 16 residues. J lost 2 bases, V lost 6 bases, and 8 bases had no gene match. In nucleotides, the CDR3 is TGTGCCAGCAGCCCCGGACAGGGTTATAACACCGGGGAGCTGTTTTTT. Amino acids: CASSPGQGYNTGELFF.

The chain joins TRBV27 to TRBJ2-1, with D perhaps TRBD1 or TRBD2 (5 bases each). The V end lost 3 bases, the J end lost 4 bases, and 13 bases lay between the germline ends. In germline, CDR1 is MNHEY, CDR2 SMNVEV (reference sequence). The CDR3 extends over 15 amino acids. In DNA, the CDR3 is TGTGCCAGCAGTTTCTCCGGGACCATTTACAATGAGCAGTTCTTC. Protein sequence: CASSFSGTIYNEQFF.

J is TRBJ2-7 and V is TRBV18, with 8 bases identical to TRBD2. This CDR3 region has 14 residues. The germline gives CDR1 KGHSH, CDR2 LQKENI. V was pared by 2 bases and J by 4 bases, with 4 bases of the junction left unmatched. DNA of the CDR3: TGTGCCAGCTCACCAACGGGAGGGGATTACGAGCAGTACTTC. It yields the protein CASSPTGGDYEQYF.

This clonotype was detected a few times. The V and J genes are TRBV6-1 and TRBJ1-1; D remains ambiguous. V was shortened by 2 bases and J by 7 bases, with 11 bases between the two germline ends. CDR1 is MNHNS, CDR2 SASEGT, per germline. The CDR3 spans 13 residues. The CDR3 DNA follows: TGTGCCAGCAGTGAATTAGCTGCCGATGAAGCTTTCTTT. Translation gives CASSELAADEAFF.

The chain links TRBV4-1 to TRBJ2-1; the match to TRBD1 covers 7 bases. CDR1 MGHRA and CDR2 YSYEKL come from the germline V gene. The CDR3 extends over 12 amino acids. V was pared by 3 bases and J by 8 bases, with 1 base of the junction left unmatched. The CDR3 region has the DNA TGCGCCAGCAGCCATCAGGGGGATGAGCAGTTCTTC. It codes for CASSHQGDEQFF.

A few counts support this clonotype. The V gene is TRBV6-1, the J gene TRBJ2-5; D gene ambiguous. Germline assignment: CDR1 MNHNS and CDR2 SASEGT. The ends were cut back, 0 bases at V and 4 bases at J, with 6 bases in the middle. The CDR3 has 13 amino acids. The CDR3 reads CASSEASGETQYF. The CDR3 nucleotides read TGTGCCAGCAGTGAAGCCTCGGGAGAGACCCAGTACTTC.

V usage is TRBV19 and J usage is TRBJ2-2, with 8 nucleotides matching TRBD1. CDR3 length equals 16 residues. Germline CDR1 reads LNHDA; CDR2 reads SQIVND (reference sequence). J gave up 4 bases and V 5 bases, and 9 bases lay outside the gene matches. CDR3 DNA: TGTGCCAGTAGTGCCCGGGACAGGCTTTTCACCGGGGAGCTGTTTTTT. Amino acids: CASSARDRLFTGELFF.

This clonotype was seen more than once but under ten times. V usage is TRBV19 and J usage is TRBJ2-3; D is possibly TRBD2 (5 bases). Per germline, CDR1 LNHDA and CDR2 SQIVND (reference sequence). The germline V and J ends were trimmed by 8 bases and 1 base, with 7 bases remaining between them. This CDR3 region has 12 residues. CDR3 sequence reads: CASQEGTDTQYF. As DNA, the CDR3 is TGTGCCAGTCAGGAGGGCACAGATACGCAGTATTTT. Full variable domain (rest looked up from reference TRBV19 and TRBJ2-3): DGGITQSPKYLFRKEGQNVTLSCEQNLNHDAMYWYRQDPGQGLRLIYYSQIVNDFQKGDIAEGYSVSREKKESFPLTVTSAQKNPTAFYLCASQEGTDTQYFGPGTRLTVL.